One T cell receptor beta chain is described in this entry. These data are taken from a study of T cells in Graves' hyperthyroidism and ophthalmopathy. The wider study: Specimen type is peripheral blood, collected at initial diagnosis prior to any treatment.

CDR1 is MRHNA, CDR2 SNTAGT, per germline. V lost 5 bases to trimming and J lost 4 bases, with 20 bases between them. This CDR3 contains 16 residues. RNA transcripts provided the source from which TCR beta CDR3 regions were amplified. HTBI primers were used for first-round RT-PCR of the TCR CDR3. TCRdb reanalysed the multiplex PCR reads using MiXCR and keeps one entry per CDR3 protein. The table lists under 350,000 distinct CDR3 sequences, over 20% of them singletons. Stable hyperthyroidism: no ophthalmopathy progression over 18 months of follow-up. Patients aged 18 to 65 with hyperthyroidism were newly diagnosed, with duration under 2 months.

The chain uses TRBV6-4 and TRBJ1-2; possible D gene TRBD1, 5 bases. The source material was blood. The sequence came from a woman aged 50 to 60 with Graves' hyperthyroidism. CDR3 nucleotides: TGTGCCAGCAGTAACGGACACGGGAACCACCCCTATGGCTACACCTTC. Its translation: CASSNGHGNHPYGYTF.